What follows are 30 T cell receptor beta chains derived from one specimen sequenced in a study of control samples from healthy donors and cancer patients. Sequenced by immunoSEQ multiplex PCR; TCRdb stores in-frame clones only, minus some. The sample lists around 80,000 clones; 88% were seen once. Sequencing was done on a sample of blood. The receptors originated from a woman in her forties or fifties in good health.

This chain joins TRBV2 and TRBJ1-2, with 9 bases aligning to TRBD1. The CDR3 loop spans 12 amino acids. From germline, CDR1 is SNHLY and CDR2 FYNNEI. Trimming at V came to 4 bases and at J to 7 bases, leaving 1 base not matched to a gene. The CDR3 here is CASSGDRVGYTF. The CDR3 nucleotides are TGTGCCAGCAGTGGGGACAGGGTTGGCTACACCTTC.

This chain uses TRBV18 with TRBJ1-4; D not resolved. The CDR3 runs 15 residues. Germline V gene sequence: CDR1 KGHSH, CDR2 LQKENI. V lost 1 base, J lost 4 bases, and 10 bases lay in between. For the CDR3, the DNA is TGTGCCAGCTCACCACAGGGATCTCTTAATGAAAAACTGTTTTTT. Translating gives CASSPQGSLNEKLFF.

The rearrangement uses TRBV2 and TRBJ1-6; 7 bases are a match to TRBD1. The CDR3 totals 14 residues. The V gene end was trimmed by 8 bases and the J gene end by 14 bases; junction bases not matched to a gene: 15. Germline loops: CDR1 SNHLY, CDR2 FYNNEI. The CDR3 sequence is CASGGQSYSRTLHF. CDR3 nucleotide sequence: TGTGCCAGCGGGGGACAGTCCTACAGTAGGACCCTCCACTTT. The variable domain in full, completed from reference TRBV2 and TRBJ1-6, reads EPEVTQTPSHQVTQMGQEVILRCVPISNHLYFYWYRQILGQKVEFLVSFYNNEISEKSEIFDDQFSVERPDGSNFTLKIRSTKLEDSAMYFCASGGQSYSRTLHFGNGTRLTVT.

The count of this clone is one. This rearrangement joins TRBV9 to TRBJ2-2; 9 positions match TRBD1. CDR1 SGDLS and CDR2 YYNGEE come from the germline V gene. The CDR3 runs to 15 residues. V lost 3 bases, J lost 3 bases, and 3 bases stayed unmatched. CDR3 in DNA: TGTGCCAGCAGCGCTTGGACAGGGGACACCGGGGAGCTGTTTTTT. It specifies CASSAWTGDTGELFF. The entire variable domain, with the rest obtained from reference TRBV9 and TRBJ2-2, is as follows: DSGVTQTPKHLITATGQRVTLRCSPRSGDLSVYWYQQSLDQGLQFLIQYYNGEERAKGNILERFSAQQFPDLHSELNLSSLELGDSALYFCASSAWTGDTGELFFGEGSRLTVL.

The rearrangement joins TRBV9 to TRBJ1-4; D perhaps matches TRBD1 (6 bases). Trimming shortened V by 0 bases and J by 8 bases, and 17 bases separated the two germline ends. The germline CDR1 and CDR2 sequences are SGDLS and YYNGEE. The CDR3 sequence is 16 residues long. The CDR3 DNA reads as TGTGCCAGCAGCGTAGGTGTATCACAGGGCGGCGAAAAACTGTTTTTT. It yields the protein CASSVGVSQGGEKLFF.

The chain uses TRBV2 and TRBJ1-1; D perhaps matches TRBD1 (5 bases). The germline CDR1 and CDR2 sequences are SNHLY and FYNNEI. Between the trimmed V and J ends, which lost 4 bases and 0 bases, there was a span of 12 bases. The CDR3 consists of 15 residues. The CDR3 region has the DNA TGTGCCAGCAGTGGACGACAGCGCATGAACACTGAAGCTTTCTTT. Amino acids: CASSGRQRMNTEAFF.

This chain uses TRBV7-9 with TRBJ1-2; D is undetermined. Trimming removed 5 bases at V and 2 bases at J, with 15 bases between. From germline, CDR1 is SEHNR and CDR2 FQNEAQ (reference sequence). The CDR3 extends over 15 amino acids. CDR3 in amino acids: CASSKDAGMNYGYTF. CDR3 coding DNA: TGTGCCAGCAGCAAGGACGCCGGGATGAACTATGGCTACACCTTC.

The genes are TRBV3-1 (or the pseudogene TRBV3-2) and TRBJ2-7; 8 nucleotides align to TRBD2. With 2 bases clipped from V and 3 bases from J, the junction kept 6 bases outside the gene matches. Per the germline V gene, CDR1 is LGHDT and CDR2 is YNNKEL (reference sequence). The CDR3 runs to 15 residues. The CDR3 reads CASSQSGGGIYEQYF. The CDR3 bases are TGTGCCAGCAGCCAATCCGGGGGGGGAATCTACGAGCAGTACTTC.

The gene calls are TRBV30 and TRBJ2-3, with D possibly being TRBD1 or TRBD2 (5 bases each). V was trimmed by 3 bases and J by 2 bases, leaving 21 bases between them. The CDR3 is 17 amino acids. The germline CDR1 and CDR2 sequences are GTSNPN and SVGIG (reference sequence). The CDR3 bases are TGTGCCTGGAGCACGGGGAGCAAGGGGACCTACACAGATACGCAGTATTTT. This translates into CAWSTGSKGTYTDTQYF.

The V gene is TRBV18, the J gene TRBJ1-1; D gene uncertain. This CDR3 has 12 amino acids. V gave up 2 bases and J gave up 8 bases, with 9 bases separating them. Germline V lookup: CDR1 KGHSH, CDR2 LQKENI. DNA for the CDR3: TGTGCCAGCTCACCAACGAGTGCCGAAGCTTTCTTT. It translates to CASSPTSAEAFF.

The chain has TRBV10-3 and TRBJ2-7; D is possibly TRBD1 (6 bases). The CDR3 sequence is 12 residues long. V shed 3 bases and J shed 4 bases, with 7 bases lying between them. The germline gives CDR1 ENHRY, CDR2 SYGVKD. The CDR3 nucleotides are TGTGCCATCAGTGAACAGGGTTACGAGCAGTACTTC. It yields the protein CAISEQGYEQYF.

The V gene is TRBV19, the J gene TRBJ1-1; D ambiguous. Per the germline V gene, CDR1 is LNHDA and CDR2 is SQIVND (reference sequence). This CDR3 comprises 15 residues. V was trimmed by 1 base and J by 0 bases, leaving 9 bases between them. The CDR3: CASSIGGSMNTEAFF. CDR3 nucleotide sequence: TGTGCCAGTAGTATAGGCGGGAGCATGAACACTGAAGCTTTCTTT.

The chain uses TRBV6-5 and TRBJ1-1; the D is unclear. The CDR3 has 14 residues. Deletions cut 5 bases from V and 4 bases from J, with 14 bases between. The germline CDR1 and CDR2 sequences are MNHEY and SVGAGI. For the CDR3, the DNA is TGTGCCAGCAGTCGACAAGTCTGGGGCACTGAAGCTTTCTTT. Its protein is CASSRQVWGTEAFF.

This clone was seen a single time. The rearrangement uses TRBV7-9 and TRBJ1-5; D not resolved. Trimming removed 1 base at V and 5 bases at J, with 3 bases between. This CDR3 has 12 amino acids. CDR1 is SEHNR and CDR2 is FQNEAQ in the germline V gene (reference sequence). The CDR3, as DNA: TGTGCCAGCAGCTTAGAAGATCAGCCCCAGCATTTT. Protein: CASSLEDQPQHF.

The sample holds one count of this clone. This chain uses TRBV28 with TRBJ1-1; TRBD1 matches at 7 bases. There are 14 residues in the CDR3. The ends lost 6 bases at V and 1 base at J; junction bases unmatched: 5. Germline loops: CDR1 MDHEN, CDR2 SYDVKM. This chain's CDR3 is CASRYRGRNTEAFF. The CDR3 DNA follows: TGTGCCAGCAGATACAGGGGAAGGAACACTGAAGCTTTCTTT. Full variable domain (missing parts from reference TRBV28 and TRBJ1-1): DVKVTQSSRYLVKRTGEKVFLECVQDMDHENMFWYRQDPGLGLRLIYFSYDVKMKEKGDIPEGYSVSREKKERFSLILESASTNQTSMYLCASRYRGRNTEAFFGQGTRLTVV.

This clone was seen only once. The V gene is TRBV6-5, the J gene TRBJ1-1; 7 bases are shared with TRBD1. V lost 5 bases and J lost 4; bases outside the gene matches: 10. This CDR3 is built from 15 residues. Germline loops: CDR1 MNHEY, CDR2 SVGAGI. The CDR3, as DNA: TGTGCCAGCAGTAGCCCAGGGGGGGTCGGCACTGAAGCTTTCTTT. Translating gives CASSSPGGVGTEAFF.

The V call is TRBV18, the J call TRBJ2-2; D might be TRBD1 (5 bases). V lost 3 bases and J 5 bases, leaving 7 bases between the germline ends. The CDR3 length is 13 residues. Germline assignment: CDR1 KGHSH and CDR2 LQKENI. As DNA, the CDR3 is TGTGCCAGCTCACCGCAGGGTACCGGGGAGCTGTTTTTT. Its protein product is CASSPQGTGELFF.

This chain connects TRBV6-1 to TRBJ2-2; the D gene is possibly TRBD2 (5 bases). CDR1 and CDR2 (germline): MNHNS, SASEGT. Trimming pared 3 bases from V and 6 bases from J, leaving 11 bases between. This CDR3 comprises 14 residues. CDR3 sequence (DNA): TGTGCCAGCAGTGATCACAGAGGGTCCGGGGAGCTGTTTTTT. Translated: CASSDHRGSGELFF.

The chain links TRBV18 to TRBJ2-1, with D possibly matching TRBD1 (7 bases). CDR1 KGHSH and CDR2 LQKENI come from the germline V gene. V shed 5 bases and J shed 9 bases, with 17 bases lying between them. This CDR3 spans 14 amino acids. The CDR3 nucleotides are TGTGCCAGCTCATCCGCAGGGGGGACGGGTGAGCAGTTCTTC. Translating it yields CASSSAGGTGEQFF.

This clone was seen once. This chain connects TRBV19 to TRBJ2-1; 7 bases agree with TRBD1. V shed 5 bases, J shed 7 bases, and the junction held 11 bases outside the gene matches. Per the germline V gene, CDR1 is LNHDA and CDR2 is SQIVND (reference sequence). The CDR3 has 15 amino acids. The DNA for the CDR3 is TGTGCCAGTAGTTTAAAGGGGGCAGGAATGAATGAGCAGTTCTTC. Residues: CASSLKGAGMNEQFF.

This clone has only one observation. This rearrangement joins TRBV9 to TRBJ2-3; TRBD2 agrees at 15 bases. With V trimmed by 4 bases and J by 5 bases, 5 bases remained unmatched. This CDR3 spans 16 amino acids. From germline, CDR1 is SGDLS and CDR2 YYNGEE. Here the CDR3 reads CASSSGLAGGRDTQYF. The CDR3 DNA reads TGTGCCAGCAGCTCCGGACTAGCGGGGGGGCGAGATACGCAGTATTTT.

The chain carries TRBV7-2 and TRBJ1-2; 10 bases fit TRBD1. The CDR3 contains 15 residues. Looked up from germline, CDR1 is SGHTA and CDR2 is FQGNSA. V lost 3 bases and J lost 7; bases outside the gene matches: 8. CDR3 DNA sequence: TGTGCCAGCAGCTTGGCGGGACAGGGGATCTCTGGCTACACCTTC. This sequence encodes CASSLAGQGISGYTF.

The chain employs TRBV10-1 and TRBJ1-3; D unclear. CDR3 length equals 14 residues. Between the trimmed V and J ends, which lost 6 bases and 0 bases, there was a span of 9 bases. Germline values: CDR1 WNHNN, CDR2 SYGVQD (reference sequence). The CDR3 reads CASRQLSSGNTIYF. The DNA of the CDR3 is TGCGCCAGCAGACAATTGAGCTCTGGAAACACCATATATTTT.

This clone is a singleton in its sample. V gene TRBV9 combines with J gene TRBJ2-3; D is possibly TRBD1 (6 bases). CDR1 is SGDLS and CDR2 is YYNGEE in the germline V gene. V was pared by 0 bases and J by 4 bases, with 9 bases between. The CDR3 has 14 residues. The DNA of the CDR3 is TGTGCCAGCAGCGTAGGACAGGCGGCAGATACGCAGTATTTT. It specifies CASSVGQAADTQYF.

The chain recombines TRBV23-1 with TRBJ1-5; 7 bases match TRBD1. TRBV23-1 falls under the ORF class, with uncertain function. V lost 4 bases and J lost 0; bases outside the gene matches: 3. This CDR3 has 15 amino acids. The CDR3 nucleotides are TGCGCCAGCAGTCTAGGACAGGCTAGCAATCAGCCCCAGCATTTT. This gives the protein CASSLGQASNQPQHF.

The V call is TRBV9, the J call TRBJ1-6; D may be TRBD1 (5 bases). The CDR3 spans 16 residues. Looked up from germline, CDR1 is SGDLS and CDR2 is YYNGEE. V dropped 0 bases and J dropped 10 bases, with 17 bases sitting between them. CDR3 region: CASSVGWGDGGSPLHF. As DNA, the CDR3 is TGTGCCAGCAGCGTAGGTTGGGGGGACGGAGGATCACCCCTCCACTTT.

The chain joins TRBV10-1 to TRBJ1-1; D gene ambiguous. This CDR3 contains 14 residues. V lost 8 bases and J 4 bases, leaving 17 bases between the germline ends. From germline, CDR1 is WNHNN and CDR2 SYGVQD (reference sequence). The CDR3 loop reads CASQRDGIATEAFF. Here the CDR3 DNA reads TGCGCCAGCCAAAGAGACGGGATCGCCACTGAAGCTTTCTTT.

The chain links TRBV6-1 to TRBJ2-7; 8 positions agree with TRBD1. CDR3 size: 15 residues. The germline V gene encodes CDR1 MNHNS and CDR2 SASEGT. Trimming took 1 base from V and 3 from J; bases not matched to a gene: 5. The CDR3 coding sequence is TGTGCCAGCAGTGAAGTAGGGACAGGTTTCTACGAGCAGTACTTC. Translated: CASSEVGTGFYEQYF.

The rearrangement joins TRBV19 to TRBJ1-1; D possibly corresponds to TRBD1 (5 bases). The germline gives CDR1 LNHDA, CDR2 SQIVND (reference sequence). The CDR3 sequence is 11 residues long. V gave up 9 bases and J gave up 1 base, with 6 bases separating them. The DNA of the CDR3 is TGTGCCAGCGGACAGAACACTGAAGCTTTCTTT. Translated, it gives CASGQNTEAFF.

V and J are TRBV5-8 and TRBJ1-2, with 7 bases that match TRBD1. The trim removed 5 bases at V and 6 bases at J, leaving 7 bases unmatched. The CDR3 runs 13 residues. Germline V gives CDR1 SGHTS, CDR2 YDEGEE. This chain's CDR3 is CASSSDRVHGYTF. For the CDR3, the DNA is TGTGCCAGCAGTTCCGACAGGGTTCATGGCTACACCTTC. The variable domain in full, completed from reference TRBV5-8 and TRBJ1-2, reads EAGVTQSPTHLIKTRGQQATLRCSPISGHTSVYWYQQALGLGLQFLLWYDEGEERNRGNFPPRFSGRQFPNYSSELNVNALELEDSALYLCASSSDRVHGYTFGSGTRLTVV.